The clone carrying this TCR beta chain was picked up one time. The identical CDR3 is also encoded by other nucleotide sequences in the sample. This record belongs to a study of OX40 agonist ivuxolimab in advanced cancers. The CDR3 is 15 amino acids. V lost 5 bases to trimming and J lost 2 bases; unmatched junction nucleotides: 7. Per germline, CDR1 SEHNR and CDR2 FQNEAQ (reference sequence). The data were produced by immunoSEQ multiplex PCR, yet TCRdb's version contains in-frame clones alone and is incomplete. The table records some 60,000 clones, around 93% of them present only once. Sample: CD4+ or CD8+ T cells sorted from blood, taken in a trial of the OX40 agonist ivuxolimab. The V gene is TRBV7-9, the J gene TRBJ2-5; 8 nucleotides agree with TRBD1. The TCR was taken from an adult with an advanced solid tumor such as melanoma, head and neck, liver or kidney cancer. CDR3 amino acids: CASSRRQGLQETQYF. The CDR3 nucleotides are TGTGCCAGCAGCCGGAGACAGGGGTTACAAGAGACCCAGTACTTC.